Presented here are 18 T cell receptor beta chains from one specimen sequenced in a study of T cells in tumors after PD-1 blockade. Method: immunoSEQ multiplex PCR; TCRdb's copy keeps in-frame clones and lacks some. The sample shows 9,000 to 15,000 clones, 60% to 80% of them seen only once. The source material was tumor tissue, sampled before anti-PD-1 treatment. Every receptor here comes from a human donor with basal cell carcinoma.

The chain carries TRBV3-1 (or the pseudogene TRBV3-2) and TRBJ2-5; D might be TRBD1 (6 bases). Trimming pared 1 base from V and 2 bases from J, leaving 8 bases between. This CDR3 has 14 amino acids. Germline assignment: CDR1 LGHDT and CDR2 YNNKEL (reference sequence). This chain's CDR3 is CASSQGTVQETQYF. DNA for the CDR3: TGTGCCAGCAGCCAAGGGACAGTTCAAGAGACCCAGTACTTC.

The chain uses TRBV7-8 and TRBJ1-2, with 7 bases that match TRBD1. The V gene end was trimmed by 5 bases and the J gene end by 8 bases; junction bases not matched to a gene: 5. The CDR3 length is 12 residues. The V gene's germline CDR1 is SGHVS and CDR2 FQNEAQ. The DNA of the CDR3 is TGTGCCAGCAGCCCAAGGACAGGAGGCTACACCTTC. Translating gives CASSPRTGGYTF.

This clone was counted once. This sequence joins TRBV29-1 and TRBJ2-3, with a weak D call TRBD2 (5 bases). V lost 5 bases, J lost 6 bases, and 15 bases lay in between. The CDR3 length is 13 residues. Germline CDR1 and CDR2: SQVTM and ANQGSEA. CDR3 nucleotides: TGCAGCGTTTACAACAACCCGGGGGATACGCAGTATTTT. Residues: CSVYNNPGDTQYF.

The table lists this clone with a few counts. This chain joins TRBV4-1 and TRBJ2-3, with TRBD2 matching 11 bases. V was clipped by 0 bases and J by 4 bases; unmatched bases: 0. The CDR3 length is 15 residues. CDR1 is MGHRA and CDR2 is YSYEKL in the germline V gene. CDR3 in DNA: TGCGCCAGCAGCCAAGAGGGACTAGCGGCAGATACGCAGTATTTT. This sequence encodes CASSQEGLAADTQYF.

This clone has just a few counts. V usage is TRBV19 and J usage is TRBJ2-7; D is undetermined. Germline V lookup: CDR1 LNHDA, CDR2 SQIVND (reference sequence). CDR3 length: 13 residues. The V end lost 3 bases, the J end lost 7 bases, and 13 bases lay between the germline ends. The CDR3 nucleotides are TGTGCCAGTAGTATCCAGGCCCTTCAGGAGCAGTACTTC. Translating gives CASSIQALQEQYF.

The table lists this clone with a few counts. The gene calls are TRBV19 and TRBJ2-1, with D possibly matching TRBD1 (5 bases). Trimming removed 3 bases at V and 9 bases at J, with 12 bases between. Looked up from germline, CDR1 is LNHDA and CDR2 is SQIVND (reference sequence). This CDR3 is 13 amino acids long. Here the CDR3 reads CASSIFQGGEQFF. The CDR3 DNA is TGTGCCAGTAGTATTTTTCAGGGTGGTGAGCAGTTCTTC.

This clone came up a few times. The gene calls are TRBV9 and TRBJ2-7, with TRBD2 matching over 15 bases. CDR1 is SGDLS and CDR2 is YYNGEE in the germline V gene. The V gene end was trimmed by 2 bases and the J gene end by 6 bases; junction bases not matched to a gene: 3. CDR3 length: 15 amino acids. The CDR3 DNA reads TGTGCCAGCAGCGTCGGACTAGCGGGAGGGTTCGAGCAGTACTTC. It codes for CASSVGLAGGFEQYF.

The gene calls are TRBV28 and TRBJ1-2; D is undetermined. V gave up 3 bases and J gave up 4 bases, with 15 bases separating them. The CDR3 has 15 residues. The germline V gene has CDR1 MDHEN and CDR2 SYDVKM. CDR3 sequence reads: CASSLTGLPSYGYTF. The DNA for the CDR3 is TGTGCCAGCAGTTTGACCGGGTTGCCGAGCTATGGCTACACCTTC.

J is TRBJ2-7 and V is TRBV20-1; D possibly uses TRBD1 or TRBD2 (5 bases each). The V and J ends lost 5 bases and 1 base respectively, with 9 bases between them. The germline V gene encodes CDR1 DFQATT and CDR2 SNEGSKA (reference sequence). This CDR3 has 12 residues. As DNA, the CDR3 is TGCAGTGCTGGTGGGGGATCCTACGAGCAGTACTTC. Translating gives CSAGGGSYEQYF.

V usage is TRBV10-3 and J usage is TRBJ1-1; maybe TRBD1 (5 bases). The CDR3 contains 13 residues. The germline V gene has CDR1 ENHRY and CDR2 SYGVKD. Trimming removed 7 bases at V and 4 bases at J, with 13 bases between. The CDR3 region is CAIIAQGLTEAFF. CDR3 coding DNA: TGTGCCATCATAGCCCAGGGCCTCACTGAAGCTTTCTTT.

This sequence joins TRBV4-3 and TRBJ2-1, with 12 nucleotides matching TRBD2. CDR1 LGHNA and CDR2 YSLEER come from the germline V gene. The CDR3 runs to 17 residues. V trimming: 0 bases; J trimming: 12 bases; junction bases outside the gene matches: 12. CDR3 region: CASSQDFRTSGGQRQFF. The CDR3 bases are TGCGCCAGCAGCCAAGATTTTCGAACTAGCGGGGGGCAACGGCAGTTCTTC.

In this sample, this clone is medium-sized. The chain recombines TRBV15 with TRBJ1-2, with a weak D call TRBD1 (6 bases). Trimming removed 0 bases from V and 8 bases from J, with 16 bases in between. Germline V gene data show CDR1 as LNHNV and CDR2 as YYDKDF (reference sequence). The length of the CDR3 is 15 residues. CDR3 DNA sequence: TGTGCCACCAGCAGAGACCCTCCGGGGGCGCGGGGCTACACCTTC. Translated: CATSRDPPGARGYTF.

This chain's CDR3 is CASSPNRGGNQPQHF. Written as DNA, the CDR3 is TGTGCCAGCAGCCCAAACAGGGGAGGCAATCAGCCCCAGCATTTT. The chain has TRBV7-2 and TRBJ1-5; TRBD1 matches 7 bases. This CDR3 spans 15 amino acids. V was clipped by 5 bases and J by 2 bases; unmatched bases: 6. Germline loops: CDR1 SGHTA, CDR2 FQGNSA.

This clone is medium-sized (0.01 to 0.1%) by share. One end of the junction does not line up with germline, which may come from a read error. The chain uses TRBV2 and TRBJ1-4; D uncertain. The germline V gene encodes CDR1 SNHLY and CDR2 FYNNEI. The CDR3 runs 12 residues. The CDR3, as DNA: TGTGCAAGCACGGGTACTAATGAAAAACTGTTTTTT. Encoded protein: CASTGTNEKLFF. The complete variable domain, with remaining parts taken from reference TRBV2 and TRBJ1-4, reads EPEVTQTPSHQVTQMGQEVILRCVPISNHLYFYWYRQILGQKVEFLVSFYNNEISEKSEIFDDQFSVERPDGSNFTLKIRSTKLEDSAMYFCASTGTNEKLFFGSGTQLSVL.

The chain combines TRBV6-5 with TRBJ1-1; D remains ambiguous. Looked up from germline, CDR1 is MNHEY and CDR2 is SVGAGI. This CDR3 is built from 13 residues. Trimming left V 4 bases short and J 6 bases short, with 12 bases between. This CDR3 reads CASSFRQGAEAFF. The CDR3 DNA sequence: TGTGCCAGCAGTTTTCGACAAGGAGCTGAAGCTTTCTTT.

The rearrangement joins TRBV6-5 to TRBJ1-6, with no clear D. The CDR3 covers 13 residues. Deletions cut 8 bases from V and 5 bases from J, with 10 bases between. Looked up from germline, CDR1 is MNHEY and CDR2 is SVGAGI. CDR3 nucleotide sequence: TGTGCCAGCTCACAGACCGATAATTCACCCCTCCACTTT. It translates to CASSQTDNSPLHF.

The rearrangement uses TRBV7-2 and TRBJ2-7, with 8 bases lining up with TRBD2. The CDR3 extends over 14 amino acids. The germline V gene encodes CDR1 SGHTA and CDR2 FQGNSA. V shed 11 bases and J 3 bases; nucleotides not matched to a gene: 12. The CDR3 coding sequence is TGTGCCGTTACGGGGGGGGCTCTGAACTACGAGCAGTACTTC. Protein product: CAVTGGALNYEQYF. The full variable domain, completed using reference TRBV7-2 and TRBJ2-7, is GAGVSQSPSNKVTEKGKDVELRCDPISGHTALYWYRQSLGQGLEFLIYFQGNSAPDKSGLPSDRFSAERTGGSVSTLTIQRTQQEDSAVYLCAVTGGALNYEQYFGPGTRLTVT.

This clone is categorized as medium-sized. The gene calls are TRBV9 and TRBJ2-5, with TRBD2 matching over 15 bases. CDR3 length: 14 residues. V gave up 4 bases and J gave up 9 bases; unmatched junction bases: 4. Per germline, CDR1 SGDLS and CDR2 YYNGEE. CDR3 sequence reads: CASSPGLAGGAQYF. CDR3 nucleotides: TGTGCCAGCAGCCCTGGACTAGCGGGAGGGGCCCAGTACTTC.